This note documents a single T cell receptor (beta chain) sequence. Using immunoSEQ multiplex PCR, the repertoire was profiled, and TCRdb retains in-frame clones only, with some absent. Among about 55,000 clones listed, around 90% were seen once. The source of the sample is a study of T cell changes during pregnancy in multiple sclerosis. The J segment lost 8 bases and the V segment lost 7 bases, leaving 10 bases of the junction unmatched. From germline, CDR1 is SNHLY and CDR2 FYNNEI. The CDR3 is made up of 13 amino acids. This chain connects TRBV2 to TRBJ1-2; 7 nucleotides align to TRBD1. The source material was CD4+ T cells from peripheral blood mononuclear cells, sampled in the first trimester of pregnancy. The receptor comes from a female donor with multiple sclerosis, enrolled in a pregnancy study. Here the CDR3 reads CASNFEGARGYTF. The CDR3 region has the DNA TGTGCCAGCAATTTTGAGGGGGCGAGGGGCTACACCTTC.